This T cell receptor (beta chain) was identified in a study of blood T cell repertoires in COVID-19. Study-wide context: Sample material is recorded as cDNA or gDNA derived from T cells, B-cell-depleted T cells, or PBMCs.

V was shortened by 0 bases and J by 10 bases, with 12 bases between the two germline ends. Germline CDR1 is SGHAT and CDR2 is FQNNGV. CDR3 length equals 13 residues. The authors' processing: How many nucleated cells were present was estimated from reference gene primer amplification. Produced via immunoSEQ multiplex PCR; TCRdb's table is partial and in-frame only. The DNA gave D and trimming, while V, J and clone size come from that table. The repertoire holds about 140,000 clones, with over 70% as singletons. The chain employs TRBV11-2 and TRBJ1-1; maybe TRBD1 (5 bases). The source of this sequence is a man aged 45-60 years in a cohort exposed to, infected with or recovered from COVID-19 (not recorded which). Sequenced material: PBMCs or T cells enriched from blood (not recorded which). DNA for the CDR3: TGTGCCAGCAGCTTAGATCGTGGGGGGGGAGCTTTCTTT. It codes for CASSLDRGGGAFF.